This section outlines one TCR beta chain sequence together with its context. Its target is not known. These data come from a study of CD8+CD57+ T cells in acquired aplastic anemia. In the study overall: Sorted CD4+ and CD8+ cells gave an average of about 3 ug of DNA. Study-wide points: Patient and control CD8+ Simpson's diversity was not significantly different. More than 25 was the count of CD8+ CDR3 sequences that patients shared with controls.

CDR3 and TCR beta VDJ profiling relied on a genomic DNA template. TCRdb re-analysed the reads in MiXCR, keeping a single row per CDR3 protein. Of 300,000 or so distinct CDR3 sequences listed, 45% to 65% are singletons. Germline V gives CDR1 SGHTA, CDR2 FQGNSA. The CDR3 sequence is 14 residues long. The V and J ends lost 4 bases and 0 bases respectively, with 6 bases between them. What was sequenced was sorted CD4+, CD8+, or CD8+CD57+ T cells (not recorded which) from PBMCs. The TCR comes from a human donor with severe aplastic anemia or a healthy control (not recorded which). The chain joins TRBV7-2 to TRBJ2-2; D gene unclear. CDR3 nucleotides: TGTGCCAGCAGCTCCGGATCGAACACCGGGGAGCTGTTTTTT. The encoded protein is CASSSGSNTGELFF.